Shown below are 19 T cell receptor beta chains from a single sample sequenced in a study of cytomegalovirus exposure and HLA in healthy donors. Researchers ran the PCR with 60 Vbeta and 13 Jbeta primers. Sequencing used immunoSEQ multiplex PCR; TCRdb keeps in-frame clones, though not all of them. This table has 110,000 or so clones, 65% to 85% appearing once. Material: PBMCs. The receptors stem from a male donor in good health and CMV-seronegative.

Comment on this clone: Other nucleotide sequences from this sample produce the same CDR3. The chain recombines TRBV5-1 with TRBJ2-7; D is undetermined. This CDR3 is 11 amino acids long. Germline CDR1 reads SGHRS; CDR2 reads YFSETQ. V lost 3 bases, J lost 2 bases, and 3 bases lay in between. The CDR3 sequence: CASSSAYEQYF. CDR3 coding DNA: TGCGCCAGCAGCTCAGCCTACGAGCAGTACTTC.

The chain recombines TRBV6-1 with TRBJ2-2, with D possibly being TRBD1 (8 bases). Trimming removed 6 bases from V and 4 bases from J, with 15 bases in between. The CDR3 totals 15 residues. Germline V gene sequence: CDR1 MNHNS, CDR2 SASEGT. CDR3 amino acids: CASSLQGGGTGELFF. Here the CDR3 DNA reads TGTGCCAGCAGCCTACAGGGGGGGGGCACCGGGGAGCTGTTTTTT.

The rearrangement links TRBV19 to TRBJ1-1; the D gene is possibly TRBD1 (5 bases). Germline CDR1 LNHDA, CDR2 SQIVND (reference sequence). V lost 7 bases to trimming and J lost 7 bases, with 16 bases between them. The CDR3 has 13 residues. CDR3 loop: CASITTGGGEAFF. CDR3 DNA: TGTGCCAGTATCACTACTGGGGGGGGTGAAGCTTTCTTT.

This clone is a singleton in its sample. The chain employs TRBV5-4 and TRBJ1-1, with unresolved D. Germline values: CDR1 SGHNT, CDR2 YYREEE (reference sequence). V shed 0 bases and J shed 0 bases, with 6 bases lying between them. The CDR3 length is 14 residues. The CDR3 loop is CASSLERVNTEAFF. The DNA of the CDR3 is TGTGCCAGCAGCTTGGAGAGGGTGAACACTGAAGCTTTCTTT.

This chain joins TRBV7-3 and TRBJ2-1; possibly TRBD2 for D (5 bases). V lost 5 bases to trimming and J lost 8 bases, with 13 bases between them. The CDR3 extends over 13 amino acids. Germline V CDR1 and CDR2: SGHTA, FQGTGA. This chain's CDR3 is CASSPQPEDEQFF. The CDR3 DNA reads TGTGCCAGCAGCCCTCAACCGGAGGATGAGCAGTTCTTC.

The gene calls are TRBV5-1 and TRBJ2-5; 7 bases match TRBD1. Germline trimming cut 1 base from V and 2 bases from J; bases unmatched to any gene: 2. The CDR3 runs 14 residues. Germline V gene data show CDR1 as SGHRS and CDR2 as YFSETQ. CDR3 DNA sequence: TGCGCCAGCAGCTTGCCGACAGGGCAAGAGACCCAGTACTTC. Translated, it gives CASSLPTGQETQYF.

Here the CDR3 reads CASSLARSNTEAFF. DNA of the CDR3: TGTGCCAGCAGCTTAGCACGGTCGAACACTGAAGCTTTCTTT. This chain joins TRBV7-2 and TRBJ1-1; D uncertain. Trimming stripped 0 bases from V and 1 base from J, with 6 bases between. Germline CDR1 and CDR2: SGHTA and FQGNSA. The CDR3 is 14 residues long.

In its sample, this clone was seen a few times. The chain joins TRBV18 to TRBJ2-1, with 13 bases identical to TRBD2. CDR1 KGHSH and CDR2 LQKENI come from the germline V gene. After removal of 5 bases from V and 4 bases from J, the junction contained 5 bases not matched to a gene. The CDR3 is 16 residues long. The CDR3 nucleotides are TGTGCCAGCTCAACAACTAGCGGGAGGGATTACAATGAGCAGTTCTTC. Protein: CASSTTSGRDYNEQFF.

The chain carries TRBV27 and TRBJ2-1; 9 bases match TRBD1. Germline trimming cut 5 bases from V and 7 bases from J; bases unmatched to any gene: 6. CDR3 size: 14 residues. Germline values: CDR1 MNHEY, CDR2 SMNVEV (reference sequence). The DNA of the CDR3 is TGTGCCAGCAGTCTAGGGACAGGGTGGAATGAGCAGTTCTTC. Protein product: CASSLGTGWNEQFF.

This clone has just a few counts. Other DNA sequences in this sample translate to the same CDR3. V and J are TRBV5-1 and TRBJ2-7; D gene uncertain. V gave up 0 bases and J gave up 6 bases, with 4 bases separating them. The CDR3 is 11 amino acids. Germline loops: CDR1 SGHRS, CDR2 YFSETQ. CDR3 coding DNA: TGCGCCAGCAGCTTGGCCTCCGAGCAGTACTTC. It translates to CASSLASEQYF.

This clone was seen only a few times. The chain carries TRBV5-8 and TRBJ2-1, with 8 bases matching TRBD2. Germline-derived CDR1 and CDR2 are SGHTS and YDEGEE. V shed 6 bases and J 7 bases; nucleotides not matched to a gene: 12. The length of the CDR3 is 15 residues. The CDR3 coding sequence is TGTGCCAGCACCAACAACGGGGTAGCGGGGAATGAGCAGTTCTTC. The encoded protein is CASTNNGVAGNEQFF.

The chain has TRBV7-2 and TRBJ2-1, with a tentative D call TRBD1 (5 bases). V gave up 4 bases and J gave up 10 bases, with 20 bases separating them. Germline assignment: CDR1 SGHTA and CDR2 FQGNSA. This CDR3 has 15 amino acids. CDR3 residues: CASSSGGLGADEQFF. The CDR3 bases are TGTGCCAGCAGCTCTGGTGGGCTAGGGGCAGACGAGCAGTTCTTC.

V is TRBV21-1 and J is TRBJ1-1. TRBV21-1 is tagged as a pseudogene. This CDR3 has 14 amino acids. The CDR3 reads CASSKHGRDTEAFF. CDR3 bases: TGTGCCAGCAGCAAACATGGGAGAGACACTGAAGCTTTCTTT.

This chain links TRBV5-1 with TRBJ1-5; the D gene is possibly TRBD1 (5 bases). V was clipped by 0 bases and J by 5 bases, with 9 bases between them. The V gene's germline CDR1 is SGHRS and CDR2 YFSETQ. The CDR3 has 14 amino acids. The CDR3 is CASSLETGDQPQHF. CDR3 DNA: TGCGCCAGCAGCTTGGAAACAGGTGATCAGCCCCAGCATTTT.

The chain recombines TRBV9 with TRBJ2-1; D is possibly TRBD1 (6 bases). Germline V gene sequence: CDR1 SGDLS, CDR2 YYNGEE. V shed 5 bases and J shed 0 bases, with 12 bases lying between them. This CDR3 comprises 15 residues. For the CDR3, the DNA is TGTGCCAGCAGTCGGGACACCGGCTCCTACAATGAGCAGTTCTTC. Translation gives CASSRDTGSYNEQFF. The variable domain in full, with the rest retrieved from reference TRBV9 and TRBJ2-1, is DSGVTQTPKHLITATGQRVTLRCSPRSGDLSVYWYQQSLDQGLQFLIQYYNGEERAKGNILERFSAQQFPDLHSELNLSSLELGDSALYFCASSRDTGSYNEQFFGPGTRLTVL.

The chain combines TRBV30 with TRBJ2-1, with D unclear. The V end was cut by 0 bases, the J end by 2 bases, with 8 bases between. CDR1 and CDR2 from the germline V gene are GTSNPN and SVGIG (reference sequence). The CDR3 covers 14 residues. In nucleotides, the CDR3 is TGTGCCTGGAGTGTCCTCTATCCCTACAATGAGCAGTTCTTC. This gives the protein CAWSVLYPYNEQFF.

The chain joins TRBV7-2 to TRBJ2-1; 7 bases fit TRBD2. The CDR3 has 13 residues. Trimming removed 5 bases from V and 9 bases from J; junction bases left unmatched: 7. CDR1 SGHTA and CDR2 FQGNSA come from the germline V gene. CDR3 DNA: TGTGCCAGCAGCGTAAGCGGGAACGGTGAGCAGTTCTTC. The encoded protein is CASSVSGNGEQFF.

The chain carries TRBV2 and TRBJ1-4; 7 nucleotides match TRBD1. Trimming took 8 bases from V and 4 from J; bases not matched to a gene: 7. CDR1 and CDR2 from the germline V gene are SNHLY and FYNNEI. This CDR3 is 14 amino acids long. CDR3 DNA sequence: TGTGCCAGCTCACGACAGGGCTTTAATGAAAAACTGTTTTTT. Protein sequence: CASSRQGFNEKLFF.

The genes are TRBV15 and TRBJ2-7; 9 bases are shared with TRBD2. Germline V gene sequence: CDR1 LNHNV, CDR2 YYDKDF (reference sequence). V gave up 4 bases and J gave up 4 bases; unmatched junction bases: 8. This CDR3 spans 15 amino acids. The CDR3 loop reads CATSINIAGAYEQYF. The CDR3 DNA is TGTGCCACCAGCATAAATATAGCGGGAGCTTACGAGCAGTACTTC.